The 26 T cell receptor beta chains given below trace back to one sample, sequenced in a study of cytomegalovirus exposure and HLA in healthy donors. In the PCR, 60 Vbeta and 13 Jbeta primers were used. Clones were sequenced by immunoSEQ multiplex PCR, and TCRdb holds only the in-frame ones, with some missing. The sample shows 95,000 to 150,000 clones, 80% to 85% of them seen only once. Sample: PBMCs. The receptors come from a man aged 25-40 years in good health and CMV-seronegative.

The V and J genes are TRBV13 and TRBJ2-7, with D tentatively TRBD1 (7 bases). CDR1 and CDR2 from the germline V gene are PRHDT and FYEKMQ (reference sequence). The CDR3 sequence is 15 residues long. V lost 0 bases and J lost 3, with 12 bases in between. CDR3: CASSLGGRGDYEQYF. CDR3 sequence (DNA): TGTGCCAGCAGCTTAGGGGGCAGGGGGGACTACGAGCAGTACTTC. Based on the CDR3 plus reference TRBV13 and TRBJ2-7, the full variable domain is AAGVIQSPRHLIKEKRETATLKCYPIPRHDTVYWYQQGPGQDPQFLISFYEKMQSDKGSIPDRFSAQQFSDYHSELNMSSLELGDSALYFCASSLGGRGDYEQYFGPGTRLTVT.

The chain links TRBV5-1 to TRBJ2-2; D uncertain. The CDR3 is 16 residues long. The V gene lost 1 base and the J gene lost 2 bases, with 12 bases spanning the gap. In germline, CDR1 is SGHRS, CDR2 YFSETQ. DNA of the CDR3: TGCGCCAGCAGCTTGAGCCCCAGGTCAAACACCGGGGAGCTGTTTTTT. It yields the protein CASSLSPRSNTGELFF.

The chain links TRBV4-1 to TRBJ2-1, with TRBD2 as a possible D gene (6 bases). Trimming pared 0 bases from V and 9 bases from J, leaving 18 bases between. Germline assignment: CDR1 MGHRA and CDR2 YSYEKL. The CDR3 has 16 amino acids. The CDR3, as DNA: TGCGCCAGCAGCCAAGATCAGGATACCGGGGGTGCTGAGCAGTTCTTC. Translating gives CASSQDQDTGGAEQFF.

Concerning this clone: The junction does not match germline at one end; this may be a read error. CDR3 coding DNA: TGTGCCAGCAGTGAATCGGTCACCGGGAAGCTGTTTTTT. It yields the protein CASSESVTGKLFF. V gene TRBV25-1 combines with J gene TRBJ2-2, with D perhaps TRBD2 (5 bases). Germline values: CDR1 MGHDK, CDR2 SYGVNS. There are 13 residues in the CDR3.

The chain is built from TRBV4-1 and TRBJ2-7; TRBD1 agrees at 9 bases. The CDR3 runs to 16 residues. Germline trimming cut 1 base from V and 0 bases from J; bases unmatched to any gene: 4. Germline CDR1 MGHRA, CDR2 YSYEKL. CDR3 nucleotides: TGCGCCAGCAGCCAAGCCACGACAGGGGGCTCCTACGAGCAGTACTTC. Amino acids: CASSQATTGGSYEQYF.

The chain uses TRBV5-1 and TRBJ1-3; the match to TRBD1 covers 7 bases. CDR1 and CDR2 from the germline V gene are SGHRS and YFSETQ. V lost 4 bases to trimming and J lost 1 base; unmatched junction nucleotides: 8. The CDR3 contains 16 residues. CDR3 region: CASSRGDSGSGNTIYF. DNA of the CDR3: TGCGCCAGCAGCCGCGGGGACAGTGGATCTGGAAACACCATATATTTT.

The rearrangement joins TRBV7-8 to TRBJ2-3; no firm D call. CDR1 and CDR2 from the germline V gene are SGHVS and FQNEAQ. The CDR3 has 13 amino acids. Trimming stripped 1 base from V and 1 base from J, with 3 bases between. The CDR3 protein is CASSLGGTDTQYF. The CDR3 bases are TGTGCCAGCAGCTTAGGCGGCACAGATACGCAGTATTTT. The full variable domain, in which reference TRBV7-8 and TRBJ2-3 provide the parts outside the CDR3, is GAGVSQSPRYKVAKRGQDVALRCDPISGHVSLFWYQQALGQGPEFLTYFQNEAQLDKSGLPSDRFFAERPEGSVSTLKIQRTQQEDSAVYLCASSLGGTDTQYFGPGTRLTVL.

This chain links TRBV11-2 with TRBJ1-1; D not resolved. Deletions cut 8 bases from V and 1 base from J, with 11 bases between. CDR3 length: 13 amino acids. The germline V gene encodes CDR1 SGHAT and CDR2 FQNNGV. The CDR3 loop reads CASLHRPNTEAFF. The CDR3 nucleotides read TGTGCCAGCCTACACAGACCGAACACTGAAGCTTTCTTT.

The chain employs TRBV6-1 and TRBJ2-5, with D unclear. The better agreement between TRBJ2-7 and the DNA end casts doubt on the J call. CDR3 length equals 15 residues. Germline CDR1 reads MNHNS; CDR2 reads SASEGT. CDR3 sequence: CASSERGDDSYEQYF. In DNA form, the CDR3 reads TGTGCCAGCAGCGAAAGAGGTGATGACTCCTACGAGCAGTACTTC.

CDR3 amino acids: CASSGATGETETQYF. CDR3 bases: TGTGCCAGCAGCGGAGCTACAGGGGAGACAGAGACCCAGTACTTC. V and J are TRBV7-8 and TRBJ2-5; TRBD1 agrees at 7 bases. Germline-derived CDR1 and CDR2 are SGHVS and FQNEAQ. The CDR3 is 15 residues long. The V gene end was trimmed by 5 bases and the J gene end by 4 bases; junction bases not matched to a gene: 10.

Of note for this clone: One end of the junction fails to match germline, which may point to a read error. The V and J genes are TRBV25-1 and TRBJ2-6; 8 bases match TRBD1. There are 18 residues in the CDR3. CDR1 and CDR2 (germline): MGHDK, SYGVNS. The CDR3 region is CASSPRQGQLSGANGLTF. CDR3 coding DNA: TGTGCCAGCAGTCCACGACAGGGGCAGCTTTCTGGGGCCAACGGCCTGACTTTC. The full variable domain, in which reference TRBV25-1 and TRBJ2-6 provide the parts outside the CDR3, is EADIYQTPRYLVIGTGKKITLECSQTMGHDKMYWYQQDPGMELHLIHYSYGVNSTEKGDLSSESTVSRIRTEHFPLTLESARPSHTSQYLCASSPRQGQLSGANGLTFGAGSRLTVL.

V and J are TRBV19 and TRBJ2-4, with TRBD1 matching 8 bases. The CDR3 totals 17 residues. After removal of 5 bases from V and 0 bases from J, the junction contained 9 bases not matched to a gene. Per germline, CDR1 LNHDA and CDR2 SQIVND (reference sequence). CDR3: CASSSPGQALAKNIQYF. The CDR3 DNA follows: TGTGCCAGTAGTTCCCCGGGACAGGCACTAGCCAAAAACATTCAGTACTTC.

In this sample, this clone turned up once. V is TRBV14 and J is TRBJ1-2, with 8 bases fitting TRBD1. This CDR3 region has 14 residues. CDR1 is SGHDN, CDR2 FVKESK, per germline. The junction had 8 bases not matched to a gene; V was cut back by 1 base and J by 10 bases. CDR3 DNA sequence: TGTGCCAGCAGCCAAGTAACAGGGGGTGACGACTACACCTTC. This sequence encodes CASSQVTGGDDYTF. Variable domain in full (rest from reference TRBV14 and TRBJ1-2): EAGVTQFPSHSVIEKGQTVTLRCDPISGHDNLYWYRRVMGKEIKFLLHFVKESKQDESGMPNNRFLAERTGGTYSTLKVQPAELEDSGVYFCASSQVTGGDDYTFGSGTRLTVV.

V usage is TRBV18 and J usage is TRBJ2-3; 11 bases agree with TRBD2. Germline loops: CDR1 KGHSH, CDR2 LQKENI. The V and J ends lost 1 base and 4 bases, in that order; junction bases with no gene match: 10. CDR3 length: 18 amino acids. The CDR3 DNA is TGTGCCAGCTCACCACTAGCGGGGGGGCCCCCAGGGGCAGATACGCAGTATTTT. The encoded protein is CASSPLAGGPPGADTQYF.

The sample holds a few counts of this clone. The chain uses TRBV5-6 and TRBJ2-1; TRBD2 matches at 16 bases. The germline CDR1 and CDR2 sequences are SGHDT and YYEEEE. CDR3 length: 18 amino acids. V lost 3 bases and J lost 9; bases outside the gene matches: 12. DNA for the CDR3: TGTGCCAGCAGCTGGGGCCGCGGGACTAGCGGGGGGGCCGGTGAGCAGTTCTTC. Its translation is CASSWGRGTSGGAGEQFF.

This clone turned up a few times. In nucleotides, the CDR3 is TGTGCCAGTAGTGGGACAGGAGCCTATGGCTACACCTTC. Translated, it gives CASSGTGAYGYTF. This rearrangement joins TRBV19 to TRBJ1-2; 8 nucleotides agree with TRBD1. This CDR3 has 13 amino acids. The germline CDR1 and CDR2 sequences are LNHDA and SQIVND (reference sequence). With 5 bases clipped from V and 4 bases from J, the junction kept 3 bases outside the gene matches.

V is TRBV19 and J is TRBJ1-1; TRBD1 might be the D (6 bases). The V end lost 4 bases, the J end lost 4 bases, and 19 bases lay between the germline ends. The germline V gene encodes CDR1 LNHDA and CDR2 SQIVND (reference sequence). The CDR3 is 16 residues long. The CDR3 loop is CASSTTGGTVGTEAFF. CDR3 nucleotide sequence: TGTGCCAGTAGTACCACGGGGGGCACGGTGGGCACTGAAGCTTTCTTT. Based on the CDR3 plus reference TRBV19 and TRBJ1-1, the full variable domain is DGGITQSPKYLFRKEGQNVTLSCEQNLNHDAMYWYRQDPGQGLRLIYYSQIVNDFQKGDIAEGYSVSREKKESFPLTVTSAQKNPTAFYLCASSTTGGTVGTEAFFGQGTRLTVV.

The chain joins TRBV9 to TRBJ1-2; possible D gene TRBD1, 6 bases. The CDR3 loop spans 14 amino acids. The germline V gene encodes CDR1 SGDLS and CDR2 YYNGEE. V lost 3 bases and J 3 bases, leaving 12 bases between the germline ends. For the CDR3, the DNA is TGTGCCAGCAGCGAAGGGACACGCTACTATGGCTACACCTTC. This translates into CASSEGTRYYGYTF.

There are a few counts of this clone. V is TRBV4-3 and J is TRBJ2-1, with TRBD2 matching 7 bases. This CDR3 has 17 residues. The germline V gene has CDR1 LGHNA and CDR2 YSLEER. J lost 0 bases, V lost 0 bases, and 5 bases had no gene match. This CDR3 reads CASSQDPSGSSYNEQFF. The CDR3 DNA reads TGCGCCAGCAGCCAAGATCCTAGCGGTAGCTCCTACAATGAGCAGTTCTTC.

V and J are TRBV5-1 and TRBJ2-4; D is unresolved. V gave up 1 base and J gave up 11 bases, with 19 bases separating them. This CDR3 spans 15 amino acids. The germline gives CDR1 SGHRS, CDR2 YFSETQ. CDR3 nucleotide sequence: TGCGCCAGCAGCTTGAACGCCGATAGATCGGGTCTTCAGTACTTC. It specifies CASSLNADRSGLQYF.

The chain carries TRBV6-4 and TRBJ1-2; D may be TRBD1 (6 bases). V gave up 6 bases and J gave up 3 bases, with 17 bases separating them. The CDR3 is made up of 15 amino acids. CDR1 is MRHNA and CDR2 is SNTAGT in the germline V gene. The CDR3 DNA reads TGTGCCAGCAGCCACGAGGGGGGGGATCACTATGGCTACACCTTC. Translating gives CASSHEGGDHYGYTF.

V usage is TRBV28 and J usage is TRBJ2-3; 10 positions agree with TRBD2. Germline trimming cut 5 bases from V and 2 bases from J; bases unmatched to any gene: 4. Germline CDR1 is MDHEN and CDR2 is SYDVKM. This CDR3 is built from 15 residues. Here the CDR3 reads CASSITSGDTDTQYF. For the CDR3, the DNA is TGTGCCAGCAGTATCACTAGCGGGGACACAGATACGCAGTATTTT.

The CDR3 protein is CASSMGGREQETQYF. The CDR3, as DNA: TGTGCCAGCAGCATGGGAGGCAGAGAGCAAGAGACCCAGTACTTC. The chain employs TRBV5-4 and TRBJ2-5; D perhaps matches TRBD2 (6 bases). Trimming took 4 bases from V and 2 from J, leaving 15 bases between them. CDR1 and CDR2 (germline): SGHNT, YYREEE (reference sequence). CDR3 length: 15 amino acids.

J is TRBJ1-1 and V is TRBV7-9; no clear D. CDR3 size: 15 residues. V dropped 7 bases and J dropped 0 bases, with 15 bases sitting between them. Germline V lookup: CDR1 SEHNR, CDR2 FQNEAQ (reference sequence). The CDR3 here is CASTPRAFLNTEAFF. The CDR3 DNA follows: TGTGCCAGCACCCCGAGGGCCTTCCTGAACACTGAAGCTTTCTTT.

This sequence joins TRBV12-5 and TRBJ1-2; TRBD1 might be the D (6 bases). From germline, CDR1 is LGHNT and CDR2 FRNRAP. V was pared by 1 base and J by 6 bases, with 12 bases between. The CDR3 is made up of 14 amino acids. CDR3 region: CASGLEPPGDGYTF. Written as DNA, the CDR3 is TGTGCTAGTGGTTTGGAACCCCCAGGGGATGGCTACACCTTC.

Comments on this clone: Germline and junction disagree at one end, which may indicate a read error. V usage is TRBV5-4 and J usage is TRBJ2-6, with D possibly being TRBD2 (7 bases). Germline-derived CDR1 and CDR2 are SGHNT and YYREEE (reference sequence). CDR3 length equals 16 residues. The CDR3 DNA is TGTGCCAGCAGCTGGAGGGGGGGAGTGGGGGCCAACGGCCTGACTTTC. Protein product: CASSWRGGVGANGLTF.